The sequence of this TCR beta chain was determined in a study of cytomegalovirus exposure and HLA in healthy donors. The overall study: Later analysis reported that the 110 or so validation repertoires shared the platform of the roughly 680 first-cohort repertoires. Study results and caveats: Among TCR beta chains, those listed as cytomegalovirus-associated numbered about 150. Clusters of TCRs from the first cohort tended to co-occur in the 100 to 150 validation repertoires (as a later analysis found).

Assay: immunoSEQ multiplex PCR; the TCRdb copy retains only in-frame clones and omits some. The sample comprises fewer than 120,000 clones, roughly nine tenths of which are singletons, and under 2% rests with the top ten. V shed 8 bases and J shed 4 bases, with 6 bases lying between them. Germline V gives CDR1 LNHDA, CDR2 SQIVND (reference sequence). There are 11 residues in the CDR3. Remarks on this clone: Its antigen is still unknown.

The source of this sequence is a woman aged 18-29 years in good health and CMV-seronegative. The V call is TRBV19, the J call TRBJ2-1; D not resolved. Sequencing was performed on PBMCs. The CDR3 coding sequence is TGTGCCAGTCACAGTTACAATGAGCAGTTCTTC. Its translation: CASHSYNEQFF. The entire variable domain, with the rest obtained from reference TRBV19 and TRBJ2-1, is as follows: DGGITQSPKYLFRKEGQNVTLSCEQNLNHDAMYWYRQDPGQGLRLIYYSQIVNDFQKGDIAEGYSVSREKKESFPLTVTSAQKNPTAFYLCASHSYNEQFFGPGTRLTVL.